This is a list of T cell receptor beta chains from one sample in a study of response to subunit inactivated influenza vaccine. TCRdb independently ran MiXCR on the RT-PCR reads; one entry per CDR3 protein. The sample lists 500,000 or so distinct CDR3 sequences, about a tenth occurring once. The material sequenced was PBMCs from blood, taken roughly 45 days after vaccination. The receptors were gathered from a man in his fifties who received an inactivated influenza vaccine. CDR3s leave out the opening cysteine and the closing phenylalanine or tryptophan. Each record gives: V gene, clone size, CDR3 protein. Only part of the rows carry a size: once, few, many, or a class if the clone is expanded.

TRBV5-6,many,ASSPRDGATEAF
TRBV5-1,many,ASSPGQGAGTDTQY
TRBV6-1,-,ASSQPGTGRMNTEAF
TRBV20-1,many,SARRGTDTQY
TRBV20-1,-,SAGPLQGAKNIQY
TRBV12-3/TRBV12-4,many,ASSFTTSNEQF
TRBV13,-,ASSLSMEQY
TRBV7-6,many,ASSSIGGPETQY
TRBV6-5,-,ASSYSTGSTF
TRBV12-3/TRBV12-4,few,ASNKRQATGELF
TRBV18,-,ASSKGLADTGRGELF
TRBV20-1,-,SADNSGRADEQF
TRBV7-9,-,ASSFPRFGLENIQY
TRBV5-4,-,ASSLSPPQGRGDTQY
TRBV4-3,-,ASSQVAAGVRVSYNEQF
TRBV14,-,ASSQEASGMDTQY
TRBV20-1,many,SLWILGTTANEQF
TRBV7-3,-,ASSLTGSRGDTQY
TRBV11-2,few,ASSYAGTGSGGANVLT
TRBV20-1,few,SARGLAGGGYTGELF
TRBV11-2,-,ASSPKSWDSANTGELF
TRBV29-1,-,SVVGSTATMNTEAF
TRBV7-2,-,ASSLGGTGIMAAF
TRBV3-1,few,ASSQDRLAGGPKSLNEQF
TRBV29-1,few,SVESLWEGDNEQF
TRBV7-3,-,ASSQETGTINEQF
TRBV27,-,ASSLSWGADLDEQF
TRBV7-2,-,ASSNSGLQETQY
TRBV7-9,many,ASSLAGGVEQF
TRBV20-1,many,SALGSRPSTDTQY
TRBV7-2,-,ASSNRGGSRSPLH
TRBV7-9,-,ASSLAPFGLYTEAF
TRBV5-1,-,ASSINRVFYEQY
TRBV15,many,ATSNPWGTSGTHEQF
TRBV12-3/TRBV12-4,many,ASSFRRGTEAF
TRBV20-1,many,SADPGLETYEQY
TRBV12-3/TRBV12-4,many,ASSLEALAKNIQY
TRBV9,few,ASGRHRMNTEAF
TRBV20-1,few,SATPGLGVYTDTQY
TRBV18,-,ASSPPNTGLAGKDEQF
TRBV20-1,many,SAIGRSASKNIQY
TRBV7-9,many,ASSLTSGRTGELF
TRBV24-1,few,ATSSGRRKGGASGASTDTQY
TRBV15,-,ATSREFRQGGTQY
TRBV5-1,few,ASSLGDSGDYGYT
TRBV7-9,many,ASSRLGQTNTGELF
TRBV29-1,few,SVDGQESVYGYT
TRBV10-2,few,ASSEIPGLAAYEQY
TRBV7-2,few,ASIPGQGSYEQY